This TCR beta chain was identified in a study of T cell changes during pregnancy in multiple sclerosis (dated by TCRdb to between 2017 and 2020). Broadly, across the study: In women with multiple sclerosis, the researchers looked at how the T cell repertoire shifted as pregnancy progressed.

The library was produced with the immunoSEQ multiplex PCR assay. Entries here come from immuneACCESS through TCRdb and include only in-frame sequences with V and J called. Some clones fail to appear in such tables; in the studies checked, an unresolved V gene covers under half of the shortfall, and the cause of the remainder is unknown. The sample has about 59,000 clones on record, over 90% of them singletons. The leading ten clones occupy roughly 2.5% of the sample. V has 2 bases trimmed and J has 1 base trimmed; junction bases matching no gene number 8. The CDR3 goes from the cysteine to the phenylalanine over 16 residues. Only the CDR3 part of the read is kept: 48 bases, read in frame from the first base. The germline V gene sets CDR1 to SGHAT and CDR2 to FQNNGV. Turning to this clone: Its antigen has not been determined. There are no base qualities to consult, and no much larger clone falls within one base.

Recombination linked TRBV11-2 to TRBJ2-7; the junction holds 7 bases that match TRBD1. The input for sequencing was CD8+ T cells from peripheral blood mononuclear cells, taken in the third trimester of pregnancy. This sequence originates from a female donor with multiple sclerosis, enrolled in a pregnancy study. Here the CDR3 is given as CASSLTTGIGSYEQYF. The bases read TGTGCCAGCAGCTTAACGACAGGGATAGGATCCTACGAGCAGTACTTC.